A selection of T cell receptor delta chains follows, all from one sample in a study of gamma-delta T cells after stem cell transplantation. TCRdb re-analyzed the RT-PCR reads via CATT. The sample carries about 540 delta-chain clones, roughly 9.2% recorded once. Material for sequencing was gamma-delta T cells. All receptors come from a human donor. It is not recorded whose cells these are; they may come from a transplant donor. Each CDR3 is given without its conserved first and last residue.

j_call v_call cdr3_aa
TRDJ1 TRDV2 ACDRLGGYTDKLI
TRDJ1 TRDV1 ALGELSRLVLGDTYLYTDKLI
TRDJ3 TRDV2 ACDTVLGDPDSSWDTRQMF
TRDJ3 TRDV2 AWGEDTRQMF
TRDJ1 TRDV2 ARDTVRLGDTRPDKLI
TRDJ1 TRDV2 ACDTVGRGAPTDKLI
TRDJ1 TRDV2 ACDPIADTDKLI
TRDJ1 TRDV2 ACDTVESGYGDTDKLI
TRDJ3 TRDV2 ACDPTGGPVKSWDTRQMF
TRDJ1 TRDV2 ACSSLLGDTTDKLI
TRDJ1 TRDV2 ACDTVGDTADKLI
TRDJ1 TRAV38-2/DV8 AYRSLYASWGILYKLI
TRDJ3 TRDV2 ACDTNLGDTRGWDTRQMF
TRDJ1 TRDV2 ACDPLGPPYTDKLI
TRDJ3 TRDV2 ARDPTGGPVKSWDTRQMF
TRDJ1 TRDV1 ALGEYRPPRGLHHPMGDTPYTDKLI
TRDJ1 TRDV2 ACDSLGGGFDKLI
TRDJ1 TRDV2 ACDTMEVWGRDADKLI
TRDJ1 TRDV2 ACDTVTGGYPNKLI
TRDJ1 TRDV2 ACDTGSLLGDTIPVNTDKLI